Below, 20 T cell receptor beta chains from the same sample are listed, as sequenced in a study of shared clonotypes between healthy human individuals. Terminally differentiated effector memory CD45RA+ cells were excluded by CCR7 positive selection of CD45RO-negative cells. Here immunoSEQ multiplex PCR was the method, and the copy in TCRdb shows in-frame clones only, minus some. Of about 2.1 million clones in the sample, 93% were seen once. Sequenced material: naive CD8+ T cells from PBMCs. The receptors were gathered from a man in his late teens or twenties in good health. Some clones in this sample may be carry-over from other donors' samples.

Details on this clone: In the same sample, other DNA sequences code for this CDR3. This chain links TRBV7-3 with TRBJ2-5; 8 bases line up with TRBD2. Trimming at V came to 0 bases and at J to 4 bases, leaving 4 bases not matched to a gene. The CDR3 runs 15 residues. Germline assignment: CDR1 SGHTA and CDR2 FQGTGA. DNA of the CDR3: TGTGCCAGCAGCTTAACTGGACTAGCCGGAGAGACCCAGTACTTC. Protein sequence: CASSLTGLAGETQYF.

This rearrangement joins TRBV4-3 to TRBJ1-3; D call uncertain. Germline V CDR1 and CDR2: LGHNA, YSLEER. CDR3 length: 16 amino acids. V dropped 0 bases and J dropped 0 bases, with 9 bases sitting between them. This CDR3 is CASSQDSGLSGNTIYF. The CDR3 nucleotides are TGCGCCAGCAGCCAAGACTCCGGGCTCTCTGGAAACACCATATATTTT.

The chain links TRBV4-2 to TRBJ2-7; 8 bases fit TRBD2. Germline V gives CDR1 LGHNA, CDR2 YNFKEQ. The junction had 5 bases not matched to a gene; V was cut back by 4 bases and J by 0 bases. The CDR3 contains 15 residues. CDR3 nucleotide sequence: TGTGCCAGCAGCCCAGGGGCGGGGGGCTCCTACGAGCAGTACTTC. It is translated as CASSPGAGGSYEQYF.

This chain links TRBV29-1 with TRBJ2-6, with 8 bases lining up with TRBD1. V lost 4 bases to trimming and J lost 2 bases; unmatched junction nucleotides: 7. From germline, CDR1 is SQVTM and CDR2 ANQGSEA. There are 16 residues in the CDR3. The CDR3 sequence is CSVVGQGAPGANVLTF. The CDR3, as DNA: TGCAGCGTTGTTGGGCAGGGGGCGCCTGGGGCCAACGTCCTGACTTTC. Combining the CDR3 with reference TRBV29-1 and TRBJ2-6 gives the whole variable domain SAVISQKPSRDICQRGTSLTIQCQVDSQVTMMFWYRQQPGQSLTLIATANQGSEATYESGFVIDKFPISRPNLTFSTLTVSNMSPEDSSIYLCSVVGQGAPGANVLTFGAGSRLTVL.

This clone was picked up a small number of times. The rearrangement links TRBV6-1 to TRBJ1-2; a weak D match, TRBD1 (5 bases). This CDR3 spans 12 amino acids. V lost 4 bases to trimming and J lost 5 bases, with 8 bases between them. The germline CDR1 and CDR2 sequences are MNHNS and SASEGT. CDR3: CASSGGKYGYTF. The CDR3 DNA reads TGTGCCAGCAGTGGGGGGAAATATGGCTACACCTTC.

The rearrangement joins TRBV6-5 to TRBJ2-3; D is tentatively TRBD1 or TRBD2 (5 bases each). Germline-derived CDR1 and CDR2 are MNHEY and SVGAGI. The ends were cut back, 10 bases at V and 4 bases at J, with 18 bases in the middle. CDR3 size: 14 residues. The CDR3 DNA is TGTGCCACCCAGAGGGACCGGCCCCCAGATACGCAGTATTTT. It codes for CATQRDRPPDTQYF.

Points on this clone: The sample carries other DNA sequences with the same CDR3. The chain has TRBV28 and TRBJ1-1; no definite D call. V dropped 3 bases and J dropped 3 bases, with 5 bases sitting between them. The CDR3 is made up of 12 amino acids. Germline V lookup: CDR1 MDHEN, CDR2 SYDVKM. CDR3 nucleotides: TGTGCCAGCAGTTTCTTATACACTGAAGCTTTCTTT. Its protein product is CASSFLYTEAFF. The whole variable domain, remainder taken from reference TRBV28 and TRBJ1-1, is DVKVTQSSRYLVKRTGEKVFLECVQDMDHENMFWYRQDPGLGLRLIYFSYDVKMKEKGDIPEGYSVSREKKERFSLILESASTNQTSMYLCASSFLYTEAFFGQGTRLTVV.

Comment on this clone: This specimen includes other DNA sequences encoding the same CDR3. The chain recombines TRBV27 with TRBJ1-2, with D maybe TRBD1 (5 bases). Per the germline V gene, CDR1 is MNHEY and CDR2 is SMNVEV (reference sequence). This CDR3 has 13 residues. The V end lost 6 bases, the J end lost 3 bases, and 11 bases lay between the germline ends. CDR3 nucleotide sequence: TGTGCCAGCAGCCCGGGACGGTACTATGGCTACACCTTC. Amino acid sequence: CASSPGRYYGYTF.

The chain recombines TRBV4-1 with TRBJ1-2; possible D gene TRBD1, 5 bases. Trimming stripped 3 bases from V and 5 bases from J, with 13 bases between. Germline CDR1 is MGHRA and CDR2 is YSYEKL. This CDR3 is 14 amino acids long. This chain's CDR3 is CASSQVGLLYGYTF. The DNA of the CDR3 is TGCGCCAGCAGCCAGGTGGGGCTACTTTATGGCTACACCTTC.

V usage is TRBV19 and J usage is TRBJ1-1; 12 nucleotides match TRBD1. The junction had 3 bases not matched to a gene; V was cut back by 4 bases and J by 0 bases. Germline CDR1 reads LNHDA; CDR2 reads SQIVND (reference sequence). The CDR3 is 16 residues long. The CDR3 spells CASSTGQGALNTEAFF. In nucleotides, the CDR3 is TGTGCCAGTAGTACGGGACAGGGGGCCCTGAACACTGAAGCTTTCTTT. The whole variable domain, filled in from reference TRBV19 and TRBJ1-1, reads DGGITQSPKYLFRKEGQNVTLSCEQNLNHDAMYWYRQDPGQGLRLIYYSQIVNDFQKGDIAEGYSVSREKKESFPLTVTSAQKNPTAFYLCASSTGQGALNTEAFFGQGTRLTVV.

This rearrangement joins TRBV10-3 to TRBJ2-3; 12 bases align to TRBD2. Germline CDR1 is ENHRY and CDR2 is SYGVKD. The CDR3 sequence is 15 residues long. The J segment lost 4 bases and the V segment lost 6 bases, leaving 5 bases of the junction unmatched. CDR3 loop: CAISETSGSADTQYF. The CDR3 DNA is TGTGCCATCAGCGAGACTAGCGGGAGCGCAGATACGCAGTATTTT.

The V call is TRBV20-1, the J call TRBJ1-5; D ambiguous. The germline CDR1 and CDR2 sequences are DFQATT and SNEGSKA (reference sequence). The CDR3 totals 11 residues. Trimming removed 3 bases at V and 4 bases at J, with 4 bases between. The CDR3 spells CSASTNQPQHF. The CDR3 DNA sequence: TGCAGTGCTAGTACGAATCAGCCCCAGCATTTT.

The V and J genes are TRBV7-9 and TRBJ2-5, with D hard to call. The J call is uncertain, as TRBJ2-7 better fits the DNA end. The CDR3 spans 13 residues. CDR1 and CDR2 (germline): SEHNR, FQNEAQ (reference sequence). CDR3 amino acids: CASSLPAFYEQYF. The CDR3 DNA follows: TGTGCCAGCAGCTTACCCGCCTTCTACGAGCAGTACTTC.

About this clone: Mismatch with germline at one junction end may stem from a read error. This chain joins TRBV9 and TRBJ2-7; 9 positions agree with TRBD2. The CDR3 is 14 amino acids. Germline lookup yields CDR1 SGDLS and CDR2 YYNGEE. Here the CDR3 reads CAGSGRRALDEQYF. CDR3 in DNA: TGTGCCGGCAGCGGGAGGAGGGCGTTGGACGAGCAGTACTTC.

This clone was found once. Other DNA sequences of this sample code for an identical CDR3. The V call is TRBV7-9, the J call TRBJ2-1, with D unclear. Deletions cut 1 base from V and 8 bases from J, with 9 bases between. The CDR3 runs to 13 residues. CDR1 is SEHNR and CDR2 is FQNEAQ in the germline V gene (reference sequence). The CDR3 sequence is CASSLVGEDEQFF. The CDR3 DNA is TGTGCCAGCAGCTTAGTTGGAGAGGATGAGCAGTTCTTC.

J is TRBJ2-7 and V is TRBV6-5, with TRBD1 identical over 10 bases. The CDR3 has 15 amino acids. V gave up 6 bases and J gave up 5 bases; unmatched junction bases: 10. The germline CDR1 and CDR2 sequences are MNHEY and SVGAGI. This chain's CDR3 is CASRIRDRGLHEQYF. The CDR3, as DNA: TGTGCCAGCAGGATCCGGGACAGGGGTTTGCACGAGCAGTACTTC.

The chain uses TRBV7-9 and TRBJ2-7; 7 bases align to TRBD1. This CDR3 comprises 16 residues. The V segment lost 5 bases and the J segment 4 bases; nucleotides outside the gene matches: 14. The V gene's germline CDR1 is SEHNR and CDR2 FQNEAQ (reference sequence). In DNA, the CDR3 is TGTGCCAGCAGCCCTACTCAGGTGACAGGGCCTTACGAGCAGTACTTC. Translating gives CASSPTQVTGPYEQYF.

Only one count was recorded for this clone. This sample includes further DNA sequences coding for the same CDR3. The rearrangement uses TRBV27 and TRBJ1-5, with D possibly TRBD1 on 5 matching bases. Trimming took 5 bases from V and 2 from J, leaving 10 bases between them. This CDR3 region has 14 residues. Germline loops: CDR1 MNHEY, CDR2 SMNVEV (reference sequence). CDR3 nucleotide sequence: TGTGCCAGCAGTCCCAGGGACCGCAATCAGCCCCAGCATTTT. Translating it yields CASSPRDRNQPQHF.

This clone has just one count. The chain links TRBV27 to TRBJ2-7; TRBD1 matches at 10 bases. V dropped 5 bases and J dropped 3; count of bases not matched to a gene: 10. There are 16 residues in the CDR3. Germline V gene data show CDR1 as MNHEY and CDR2 as SMNVEV (reference sequence). The CDR3 reads CASSMGQGKFLYEQYF. The DNA of the CDR3 is TGTGCCAGCAGTATGGGACAGGGGAAATTCCTCTACGAGCAGTACTTC.

This clone appeared once. The chain couples TRBV28 to TRBJ2-2, with 7 bases lining up with TRBD1. This CDR3 comprises 15 residues. The J segment lost 4 bases and the V segment lost 3 bases, leaving 5 bases of the junction unmatched. The germline CDR1 and CDR2 sequences are MDHEN and SYDVKM. CDR3 loop: CASSFRDSGTGELFF. CDR3 in DNA: TGTGCCAGCAGTTTCCGGGACAGCGGCACCGGGGAGCTGTTTTTT.